This is a list of T cell receptor beta chains from one sample in a study of blood T cell repertoires in COVID-19. Clones were read by immunoSEQ multiplex PCR, and TCRdb kept only the in-frame ones, dropping some. This sample has 95,000 to 100,000 clones; 70% to 85% occur once, and the top ten carry about 10%. The sample taken for sequencing was peripheral blood. The receptor source for this set is a man aged 65 to 79 with acute or convalescent COVID-19. The CDR3 runs from the conserved cysteine through the conserved F or W. Each record gives: clone size, V gene, J gene, CDR3 protein. Not every row has a clone size; where given, it reads once, few, many or a size class.

clone size: .
V gene: TRBV5-4
J gene: TRBJ1-4
CDR3 protein: CASSANRDGGKKLFF

clone size: .
V gene: TRBV11-3
J gene: TRBJ1-3
CDR3 protein: CASSNSGEFGNTIYF

clone size: .
V gene: TRBV19
J gene: TRBJ1-1
CDR3 protein: CASSISFGGDTEAFF

clone size: .
V gene: TRBV7-2
J gene: TRBJ2-5
CDR3 protein: CASSLVAGPQETQYF

clone size: .
V gene: TRBV5-5
J gene: TRBJ1-5
CDR3 protein: CASSLWDRDQPQHF

clone size: .
V gene: TRBV28
J gene: TRBJ2-5
CDR3 protein: CASSSSGETKQTQYF

clone size: .
V gene: TRBV2
J gene: TRBJ1-1
CDR3 protein: CASNRQGTEAFF

clone size: .
V gene: TRBV7-2
J gene: TRBJ2-3
CDR3 protein: CASSSNYQRDTQYF

clone size: few
V gene: TRBV2
J gene: TRBJ2-6
CDR3 protein: CASRQQGTGANVLTF

clone size: .
V gene: TRBV19
J gene: TRBJ1-2
CDR3 protein: CASSIADRAGYTF

clone size: .
V gene: TRBV7-2
J gene: TRBJ1-1
CDR3 protein: CASSTTGGVRITEAFF

clone size: .
V gene: TRBV5-1
J gene: TRBJ2-7
CDR3 protein: CASSLPSGSYEQYF

clone size: .
V gene: TRBV6-6
J gene: TRBJ2-1
CDR3 protein: CASSLGQGMNEQFF

clone size: .
V gene: TRBV18
J gene: TRBJ1-1
CDR3 protein: CASSFMSRQGPGNTEAFF

clone size: .
V gene: TRBV7-9
J gene: TRBJ2-7
CDR3 protein: CASTNRRTYYEQYF

clone size: .
V gene: TRBV7-3
J gene: TRBJ1-1
CDR3 protein: CASSLSGQGAFEAFF

clone size: once
V gene: TRBV11-2
J gene: TRBJ2-1
CDR3 protein: CASSFGGGMASSDEQFF

clone size: .
V gene: TRBV11-2
J gene: TRBJ2-3
CDR3 protein: CASSPFGGRADTQYF

clone size: .
V gene: TRBV5-1
J gene: TRBJ2-1
CDR3 protein: CASSLEGQAEQFF

clone size: .
V gene: TRBV7-2
J gene: TRBJ2-2
CDR3 protein: CASSLVSGHTGELFF

clone size: few
V gene: TRBV7-2
J gene: TRBJ2-1
CDR3 protein: CASSLQAGGLNEQFF

clone size: .
V gene: TRBV6-2/TRBV6-3
J gene: TRBJ2-7
CDR3 protein: CASSYPGHRTYEQYF

clone size: .
V gene: TRBV7-3
J gene: TRBJ2-6
CDR3 protein: CASSDRSSGANVLTF

clone size: .
V gene: TRBV9
J gene: TRBJ1-2
CDR3 protein: CASSVGRGRIYGYTF

clone size: .
V gene: TRBV18
J gene: TRBJ1-5
CDR3 protein: CASSPATRQGHQPQHF

clone size: few
V gene: TRBV5-1
J gene: TRBJ2-2
CDR3 protein: CASSPEPGNTGELFF

clone size: .
V gene: TRBV5-4
J gene: TRBJ1-2
CDR3 protein: CASSQGQGPSPYGYTF

clone size: .
V gene: TRBV7-6
J gene: TRBJ1-3
CDR3 protein: CASSLRQGQSSGNTIYF

clone size: .
V gene: TRBV30
J gene: TRBJ1-2
CDR3 protein: CAWSVLGTYRGRGYTF

clone size: .
V gene: TRBV3-1/TRBV3-2
J gene: TRBJ1-5
CDR3 protein: CASSQAGTVNQPQHF

clone size: .
V gene: TRBV24-1
J gene: TRBJ1-3
CDR3 protein: CATSHSSGNTIYF

clone size: many
V gene: TRBV6-5
J gene: TRBJ2-2
CDR3 protein: CASSYGTSGSVELFF

clone size: few
V gene: TRBV6-6
J gene: TRBJ2-7
CDR3 protein: CASSYPLAGIYEQYF

clone size: few
V gene: TRBV5-1
J gene: TRBJ2-2
CDR3 protein: CASSARWVAGSTGELFF

clone size: .
V gene: TRBV28
J gene: TRBJ1-1
CDR3 protein: CASSLGGEAFF

clone size: .
V gene: TRBV6-5
J gene: TRBJ1-2
CDR3 protein: CASRESQGGGYTF

clone size: .
V gene: TRBV9
J gene: TRBJ1-2
CDR3 protein: CASSDRTGVEIRGYTF

clone size: .
V gene: TRBV5-6
J gene: TRBJ2-3
CDR3 protein: CASSLQGVWVVSTDTQYF

clone size: .
V gene: TRBV5-4
J gene: TRBJ2-7
CDR3 protein: CASSPGGSGSNEQYF

clone size: .
V gene: TRBV29-1
J gene: TRBJ2-1
CDR3 protein: CSVYRANEQFF

clone size: few
V gene: TRBV4-3
J gene: TRBJ2-7
CDR3 protein: CASSQDQGPGQGNYEQYF

clone size: .
V gene: TRBV27
J gene: TRBJ2-6
CDR3 protein: CASSLSRTGQLSISGANVLTF

clone size: .
V gene: TRBV5-5
J gene: TRBJ1-5
CDR3 protein: CASSHTFTGTGGNQPQHF

clone size: .
V gene: TRBV6-5
J gene: TRBJ2-5
CDR3 protein: CASSGGVWGETQYF

clone size: .
V gene: TRBV7-7
J gene: TRBJ2-7
CDR3 protein: CASSPDTVSYEQYF

clone size: .
V gene: TRBV7-9
J gene: TRBJ1-6
CDR3 protein: CASSPTGGQAPLHF

clone size: .
V gene: TRBV4-3
J gene: TRBJ2-2
CDR3 protein: CASSQEGTSPAGELFF

clone size: .
V gene: TRBV4-2
J gene: TRBJ1-1
CDR3 protein: CASSQVGGSTEAFF

clone size: .
V gene: TRBV29-1
J gene: TRBJ1-1
CDR3 protein: CSVTSGPGGTEAFF

clone size: .
V gene: TRBV29-1
J gene: TRBJ2-3
CDR3 protein: CSGGDRTDTQYF